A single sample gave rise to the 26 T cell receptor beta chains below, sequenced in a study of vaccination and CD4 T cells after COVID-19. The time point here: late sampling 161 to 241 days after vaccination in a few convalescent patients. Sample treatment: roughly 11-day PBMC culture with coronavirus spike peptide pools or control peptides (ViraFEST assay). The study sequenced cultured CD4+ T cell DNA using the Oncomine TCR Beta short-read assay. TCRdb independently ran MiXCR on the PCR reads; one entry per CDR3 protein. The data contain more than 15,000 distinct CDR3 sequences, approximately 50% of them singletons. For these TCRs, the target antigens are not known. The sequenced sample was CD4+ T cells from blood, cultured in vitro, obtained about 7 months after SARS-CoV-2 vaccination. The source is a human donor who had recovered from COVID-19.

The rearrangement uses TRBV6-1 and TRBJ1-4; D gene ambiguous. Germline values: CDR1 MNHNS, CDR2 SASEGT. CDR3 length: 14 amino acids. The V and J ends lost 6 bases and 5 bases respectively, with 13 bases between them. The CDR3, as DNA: TGTGCCAGCAGCCCGGACGGATGGAATGAAAAACTGTTTTTT. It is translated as CASSPDGWNEKLFF.

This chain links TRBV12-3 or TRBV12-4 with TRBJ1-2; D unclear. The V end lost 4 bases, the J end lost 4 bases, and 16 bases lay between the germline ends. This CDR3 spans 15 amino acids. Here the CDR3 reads CASSYTAPSIYGYTF. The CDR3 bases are TGTGCCAGCAGTTACACCGCCCCGTCTATCTATGGCTACACCTTC.

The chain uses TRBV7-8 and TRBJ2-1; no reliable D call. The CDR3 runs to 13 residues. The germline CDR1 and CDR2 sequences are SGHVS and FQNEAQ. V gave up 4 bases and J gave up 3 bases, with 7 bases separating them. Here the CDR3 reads CASSSTNYNEQFF. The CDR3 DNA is TGTGCCAGCAGCTCAACCAACTACAATGAGCAGTTCTTC.

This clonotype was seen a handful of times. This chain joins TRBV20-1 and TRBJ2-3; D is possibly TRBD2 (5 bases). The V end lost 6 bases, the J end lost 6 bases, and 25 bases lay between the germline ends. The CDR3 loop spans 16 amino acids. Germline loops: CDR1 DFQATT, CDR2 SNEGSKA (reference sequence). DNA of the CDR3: TGCAGTGCCCAAGCACCCTGGGAGCAGAGGGAGGATACGCAGTATTTT. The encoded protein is CSAQAPWEQREDTQYF.

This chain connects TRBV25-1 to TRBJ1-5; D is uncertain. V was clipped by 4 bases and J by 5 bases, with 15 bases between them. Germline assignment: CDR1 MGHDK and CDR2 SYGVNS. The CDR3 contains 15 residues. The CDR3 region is CASSGPGGRDQPQHF. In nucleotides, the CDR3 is TGTGCCAGCAGTGGGCCGGGAGGGCGAGATCAGCCCCAGCATTTT.

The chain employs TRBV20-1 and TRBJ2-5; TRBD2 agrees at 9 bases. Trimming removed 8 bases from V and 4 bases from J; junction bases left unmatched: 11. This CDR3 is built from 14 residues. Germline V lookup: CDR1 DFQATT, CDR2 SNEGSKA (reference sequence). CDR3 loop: CSWREGNGGETQYF. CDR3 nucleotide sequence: TGCAGTTGGCGGGAGGGGAACGGGGGAGAGACCCAGTACTTC.

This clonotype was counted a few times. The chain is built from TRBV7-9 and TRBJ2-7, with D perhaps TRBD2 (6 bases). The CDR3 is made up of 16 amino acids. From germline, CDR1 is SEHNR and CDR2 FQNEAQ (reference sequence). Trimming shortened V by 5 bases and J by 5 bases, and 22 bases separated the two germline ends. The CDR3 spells CASSPATGLLFDEQYF. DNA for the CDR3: TGTGCCAGCAGCCCCGCGACGGGACTCCTCTTCGACGAGCAGTACTTC.

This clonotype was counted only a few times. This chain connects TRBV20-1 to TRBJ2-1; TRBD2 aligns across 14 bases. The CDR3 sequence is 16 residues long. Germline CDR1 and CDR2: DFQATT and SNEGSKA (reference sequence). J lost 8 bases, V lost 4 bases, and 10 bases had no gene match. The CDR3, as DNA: TGCAGTGCTACCCAACGGACTAGCGGGAGGTGGTATGAGCAGTTCTTC. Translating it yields CSATQRTSGRWYEQFF.

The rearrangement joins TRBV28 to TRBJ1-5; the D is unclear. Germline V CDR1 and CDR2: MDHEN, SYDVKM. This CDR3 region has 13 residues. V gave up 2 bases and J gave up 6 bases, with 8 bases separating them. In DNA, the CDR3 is TGTGCCAGCAGTTTACACCGGGGTCAGCCCCAGCATTTT. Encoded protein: CASSLHRGQPQHF.

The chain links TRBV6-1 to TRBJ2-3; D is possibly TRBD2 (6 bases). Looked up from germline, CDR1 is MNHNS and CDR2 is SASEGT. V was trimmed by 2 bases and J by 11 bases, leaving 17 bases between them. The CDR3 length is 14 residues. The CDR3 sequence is CASSERLDSGEQYF. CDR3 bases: TGTGCCAGCAGTGAACGCCTAGACTCGGGGGAGCAGTATTTT.

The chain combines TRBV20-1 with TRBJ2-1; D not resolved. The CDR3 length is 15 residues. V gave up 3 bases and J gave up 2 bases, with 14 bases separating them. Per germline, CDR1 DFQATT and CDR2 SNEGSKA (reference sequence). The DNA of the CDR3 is TGCAGTGCTAGTACCTCCAAGTGGGCCTACAATGAGCAGTTCTTC. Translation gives CSASTSKWAYNEQFF.

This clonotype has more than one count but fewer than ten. CDR3 nucleotide sequence: TGTGCCAGCAGCTTCCTAAGCTCGACCCAGTACTTC. It encodes CASSFLSSTQYF. The gene calls are TRBV7-2 and TRBJ2-5; D is unclear. Deletions cut 3 bases from V and 7 bases from J, with 9 bases between. The germline CDR1 and CDR2 sequences are SGHTA and FQGNSA. This CDR3 contains 12 residues.

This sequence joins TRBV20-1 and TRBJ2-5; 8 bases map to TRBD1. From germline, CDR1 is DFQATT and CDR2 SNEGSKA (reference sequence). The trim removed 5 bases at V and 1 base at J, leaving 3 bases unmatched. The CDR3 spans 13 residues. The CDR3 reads CSALGQGQETQYF. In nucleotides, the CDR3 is TGCAGTGCTCTAGGACAGGGCCAAGAGACCCAGTACTTC.

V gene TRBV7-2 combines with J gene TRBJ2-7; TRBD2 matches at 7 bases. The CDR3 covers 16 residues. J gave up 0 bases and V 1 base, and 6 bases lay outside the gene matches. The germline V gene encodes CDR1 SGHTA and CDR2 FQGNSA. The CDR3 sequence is CASSLDGGEYSYEQYF. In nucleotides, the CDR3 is TGTGCCAGCAGCTTAGATGGGGGGGAATACTCCTACGAGCAGTACTTC.

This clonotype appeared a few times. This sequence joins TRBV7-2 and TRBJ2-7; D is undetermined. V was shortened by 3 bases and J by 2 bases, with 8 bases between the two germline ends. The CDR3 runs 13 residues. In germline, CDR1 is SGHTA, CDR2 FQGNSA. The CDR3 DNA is TGTGCCAGCAGCTTCAGTGGGCCCTACGAGCAGTACTTC. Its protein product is CASSFSGPYEQYF. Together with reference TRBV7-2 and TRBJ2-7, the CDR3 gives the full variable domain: GAGVSQSPSNKVTEKGKDVELRCDPISGHTALYWYRQSLGQGLEFLIYFQGNSAPDKSGLPSDRFSAERTGGSVSTLTIQRTQQEDSAVYLCASSFSGPYEQYFGPGTRLTVT.

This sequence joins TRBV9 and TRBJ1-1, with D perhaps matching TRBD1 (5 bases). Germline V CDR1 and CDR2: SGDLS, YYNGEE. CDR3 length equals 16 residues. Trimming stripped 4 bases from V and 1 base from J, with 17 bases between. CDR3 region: CASSPRAGRANTEAFF. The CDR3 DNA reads TGTGCCAGCAGCCCACGGGCAGGGCGGGCGAACACTGAAGCTTTCTTT.

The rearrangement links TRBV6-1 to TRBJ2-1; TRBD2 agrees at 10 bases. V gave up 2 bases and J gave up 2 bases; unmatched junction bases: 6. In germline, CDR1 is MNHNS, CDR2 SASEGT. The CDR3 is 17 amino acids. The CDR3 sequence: CASSESSGGVTYNEQFF. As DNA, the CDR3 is TGTGCCAGCAGTGAATCTAGCGGGGGAGTAACCTACAATGAGCAGTTCTTC.

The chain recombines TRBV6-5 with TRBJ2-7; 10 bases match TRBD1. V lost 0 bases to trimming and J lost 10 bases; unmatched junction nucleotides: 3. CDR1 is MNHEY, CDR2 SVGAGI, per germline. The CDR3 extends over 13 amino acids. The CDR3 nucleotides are TGTGCCAGCAGTTACTCTGGGACAGGGGATCAGTACTTC. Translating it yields CASSYSGTGDQYF.

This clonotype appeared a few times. CDR3 amino acids: CAISRQGSNYGYTF. DNA of the CDR3: TGTGCCATCAGTCGACAGGGGTCTAACTATGGCTACACCTTC. The chain couples TRBV10-3 to TRBJ1-2; 8 nucleotides line up with TRBD1. Germline V CDR1 and CDR2: ENHRY, SYGVKD. Trimming cost V 5 bases and J 0 bases; bases outside gene matches: 2. The CDR3 is made up of 14 amino acids.

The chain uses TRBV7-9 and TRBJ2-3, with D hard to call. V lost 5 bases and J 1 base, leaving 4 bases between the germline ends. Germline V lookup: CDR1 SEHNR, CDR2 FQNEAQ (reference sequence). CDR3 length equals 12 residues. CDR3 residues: CASSPRTDTQYF. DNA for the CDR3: TGTGCCAGCAGCCCTCGCACAGATACGCAGTATTTT.

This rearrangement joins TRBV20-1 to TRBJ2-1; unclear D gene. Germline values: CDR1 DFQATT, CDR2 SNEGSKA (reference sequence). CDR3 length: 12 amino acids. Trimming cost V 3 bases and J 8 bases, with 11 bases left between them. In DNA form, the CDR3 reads TGCAGTGCTAGTTCCCGGGTCTATGAGCAGTTCTTC. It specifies CSASSRVYEQFF.

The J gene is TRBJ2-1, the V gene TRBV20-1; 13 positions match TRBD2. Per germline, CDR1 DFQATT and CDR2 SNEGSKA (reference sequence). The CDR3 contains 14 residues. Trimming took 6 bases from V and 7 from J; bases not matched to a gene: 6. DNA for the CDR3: TGCAGTGCCCTAGGGACTAGCGGGGTTAATGAGCAGTTCTTC. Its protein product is CSALGTSGVNEQFF.

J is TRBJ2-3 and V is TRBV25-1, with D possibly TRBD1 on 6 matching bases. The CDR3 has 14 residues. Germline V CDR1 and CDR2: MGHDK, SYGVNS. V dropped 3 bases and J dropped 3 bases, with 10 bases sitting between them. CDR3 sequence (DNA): TGTGCCAGCAGTGATCTGGGACATACAGATACGCAGTATTTT. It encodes CASSDLGHTDTQYF.

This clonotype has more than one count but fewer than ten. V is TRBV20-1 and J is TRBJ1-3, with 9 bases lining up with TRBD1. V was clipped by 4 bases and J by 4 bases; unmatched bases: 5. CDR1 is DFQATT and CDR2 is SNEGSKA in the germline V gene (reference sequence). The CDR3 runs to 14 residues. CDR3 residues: CSAMRTGDGNTIYF. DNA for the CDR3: TGCAGTGCTATGCGGACAGGGGACGGAAACACCATATATTTT.

The CDR3 DNA reads as TGTGCCAGCAGCGAGGTTTCCGGGACAGCGTATAATTCACCCCTCCACTTT. It encodes CASSEVSGTAYNSPLHF. The chain carries TRBV7-9 and TRBJ1-6, with TRBD1 identical over 7 bases. This CDR3 is built from 17 residues. With 5 bases clipped from V and 4 bases from J, the junction kept 11 bases outside the gene matches. Germline values: CDR1 SEHNR, CDR2 FQNEAQ (reference sequence). Using reference TRBV7-9 and TRBJ1-6 for the parts outside the CDR3, the full variable domain is DTGVSQNPRHKITKRGQNVTFRCDPISEHNRLYWYRQTLGQGPEFLTYFQNEAQLEKSRLLSDRFSAERPKGSFSTLEIQRTEQGDSAMYLCASSEVSGTAYNSPLHFGNGTRLTVT.

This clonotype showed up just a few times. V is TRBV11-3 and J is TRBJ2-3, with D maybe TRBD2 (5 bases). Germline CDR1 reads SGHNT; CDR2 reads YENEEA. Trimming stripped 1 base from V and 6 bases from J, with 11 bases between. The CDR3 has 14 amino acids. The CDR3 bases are TGTGCCAGCAGCTTAGTTCGGGGTGGGGATACGCAGTATTTT. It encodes CASSLVRGGDTQYF.